This T cell receptor (beta chain) was profiled in a study of blood T cell repertoires in COVID-19. Germline V lookup: CDR1 SGHNT, CDR2 YENEEA. CDR3 length: 15 amino acids. V was pared by 2 bases and J by 8 bases, with 4 bases of the junction left unmatched. TCRdb keeps only in-frame clones here, not all; method: immunoSEQ multiplex PCR. The table has 100,000 to 120,000 clones, more than 75% seen once. The TCR comes from a woman in her forties or fifties with acute or convalescent COVID-19. Sequencing input: peripheral blood. The chain uses TRBV11-3 and TRBJ2-1; 12 bases fit TRBD2. CDR3 region: CASSLLAGGLHEQFF. Written as DNA, the CDR3 is TGTGCCAGCAGCTTACTAGCGGGAGGGCTCCATGAGCAGTTCTTC.